Listed here are 20 T cell receptor beta chains from one sample, sequenced in a study of regulatory T cells in long-lasting Graves disease. The authors built TCR beta libraries using iRepertoire HTBI primers and Arm-PCR of CDR3 regions. From the multiplex PCR reads, TCRdb called clonotypes with MiXCR, one entry per CDR3 protein. The repertoire has more than 350,000 distinct CDR3 sequences, around 14% of them found once; the top ten carry around 17%. The sample's time point: newly diagnosed GD, antithyroid drugs for less than 3 months. Extracted PBMC RNA gave rise to the TCR library. The same data also contributed to another study, on T cells in Graves' hyperthyroidism and ophthalmopathy.

The sample in question was peripheral blood mononuclear cells (PBMCs), obtained at new diagnosis, from a patient treated with antithyroid drugs. The receptors derive from a woman aged 25 to 45 with Graves disease.

Many counts were recorded for this clonotype. The V gene is TRBV20-1, the J gene TRBJ2-3; D is perhaps TRBD2 (6 bases). Trimming removed 6 bases at V and 0 bases at J, with 16 bases between. CDR3 length: 15 residues. Germline values: CDR1 DFQATT, CDR2 SNEGSKA (reference sequence). CDR3 amino acids: CSAPRFSGSTDTQYF. CDR3 in DNA: TGCAGTGCCCCACGGTTTAGCGGTAGCACAGATACGCAGTATTTT.

At least ten counts were recorded for this clonotype. The rearrangement joins TRBV6-1 to TRBJ2-7, with D perhaps given as TRBD1 or TRBD2 (5 bases each). The germline gives CDR1 MNHNS, CDR2 SASEGT. This CDR3 spans 13 amino acids. V was shortened by 10 bases and J by 3 bases, with 16 bases between the two germline ends. The CDR3 loop reads CAILGADRYEQYF. The CDR3 DNA reads as TGTGCCATCCTCGGGGCAGATCGCTACGAGCAGTACTTC.

This clonotype was seen ten or more times. The gene calls are TRBV2 and TRBJ2-1; D not certain. Looked up from germline, CDR1 is SNHLY and CDR2 is FYNNEI. The CDR3 extends over 16 amino acids. The V and J ends lost 3 bases and 7 bases respectively, with 19 bases between them. CDR3 DNA: TGTGCCAGCAGTGAGGAGACCCCCTGGATAGCTAATGAGCAGTTCTTC. Translation gives CASSEETPWIANEQFF.

This clonotype occurred many times. The rearrangement uses TRBV5-1 and TRBJ2-3; TRBD2 aligns across 13 bases. V shed 2 bases, J shed 4 bases, and the junction held 4 bases outside the gene matches. The CDR3 consists of 16 residues. CDR1 and CDR2 (germline): SGHRS, YFSETQ. The CDR3 region has the DNA TGCGCCAGCAGCTTACCCGGACTAGCGGGAGCAGATACGCAGTATTTT. It yields the protein CASSLPGLAGADTQYF.

This clonotype was detected many times. The chain employs TRBV20-1 and TRBJ2-3; D is unresolved. Trimming took 6 bases from V and 0 from J, leaving 22 bases between them. The germline CDR1 and CDR2 sequences are DFQATT and SNEGSKA (reference sequence). There are 17 residues in the CDR3. The CDR3 loop is CSAPHQAQTPSTDTQYF. Written as DNA, the CDR3 is TGCAGTGCCCCCCACCAGGCACAAACTCCTAGCACAGATACGCAGTATTTT.

A few counts support this clonotype. This chain uses TRBV6-1 with TRBJ2-7, with D perhaps matching TRBD1 or TRBD2 (5 bases each). CDR3 length equals 15 residues. CDR1 is MNHNS and CDR2 is SASEGT in the germline V gene. V lost 2 bases and J lost 6, with 17 bases in between. CDR3 nucleotide sequence: TGTGCCAGCAGTGAATATCGGGACGTCGTCTCCGAGCAGTACTTC. Protein product: CASSEYRDVVSEQYF.

This clonotype was recorded at least ten times. The chain couples TRBV10-3 to TRBJ2-1; D is perhaps TRBD2 (5 bases). Germline V gene lookup returns CDR1 ENHRY and CDR2 SYGVKD. The CDR3 has 13 amino acids. V lost 6 bases to trimming and J lost 6 bases, with 12 bases between them. Written as DNA, the CDR3 is TGTGCCATCAGGCCGGGATCTTCCAATGAGCAGTTCTTC. Amino acid sequence: CAIRPGSSNEQFF.

This clonotype was recorded many times. This chain connects TRBV5-1 to TRBJ2-7; 7 nucleotides align to TRBD2. Losses at the gene ends were 3 bases for V and 2 bases for J; bases not matched to a gene: 14. Germline V gene data show CDR1 as SGHRS and CDR2 as YFSETQ. The CDR3 totals 17 residues. Here the CDR3 DNA reads TGCGCCAGCAGCTCGAGAGTTGGGGGAGGGACCCCCTACGAGCAGTACTTC. Translation gives CASSSRVGGGTPYEQYF.

Many counts were recorded for this clonotype. CDR3 coding DNA: TGTGCCAGCAGTCGGGACAGGAGTGCAACTAATGAAAAACTGTTTTTT. It translates to CASSRDRSATNEKLFF. V and J are TRBV2 and TRBJ1-4; 8 positions agree with TRBD1. The CDR3 has 16 residues. Trimming took 5 bases from V and 0 from J; bases not matched to a gene: 5. Germline CDR1 and CDR2: SNHLY and FYNNEI.

This clonotype was detected many times. This chain joins TRBV20-1 and TRBJ1-1, with unresolved D. Germline V gene sequence: CDR1 DFQATT, CDR2 SNEGSKA (reference sequence). The CDR3 runs 15 residues. V lost 3 bases and J 5 bases, leaving 19 bases between the germline ends. CDR3 DNA: TGCAGTGCTAGTGGCTCTGGATCAACAGAGACTGAAGCTTTCTTT. Its translation: CSASGSGSTETEAFF.

The chain carries TRBV19 and TRBJ2-6; unclear D gene. Germline V gives CDR1 LNHDA, CDR2 SQIVND (reference sequence). The V gene lost 4 bases and the J gene lost 0 bases, with 10 bases spanning the gap. The CDR3 length is 16 residues. The CDR3 region has the DNA TGTGCCAGTAGTAACAACCTCCCCTCTGGGGCCAACGTCCTGACTTTC. Encoded protein: CASSNNLPSGANVLTF.

Only a few counts were recorded for this clonotype. The genes are TRBV9 and TRBJ2-5, with D possibly being TRBD2 (6 bases). Trimming cost V 0 bases and J 4 bases, with 13 bases left between them. Germline V gene lookup returns CDR1 SGDLS and CDR2 YYNGEE. There are 15 residues in the CDR3. The CDR3 protein is CASSVGTGGPETQYF. As DNA, the CDR3 is TGTGCCAGCAGCGTAGGAACAGGAGGGCCAGAGACCCAGTACTTC.

Only a few counts were recorded for this clonotype. This rearrangement joins TRBV3-1 to TRBJ2-7; 9 bases line up with TRBD2. The J call is uncertain, as TRBJ2-5 better fits the DNA end. Germline CDR1 LGHDT, CDR2 YNNKEL (reference sequence). This CDR3 region has 20 residues. The CDR3: CASSHWSTSNQREASETQYF. The CDR3 DNA sequence: TGTGCCAGCAGCCATTGGTCGACTTCGAACCAGCGGGAGGCGTCGGAGACCCAGTACTTC.

This clonotype was counted at least ten times. This rearrangement joins TRBV18 to TRBJ2-1; tentatively, D is TRBD2 (5 bases). The CDR3 has 16 amino acids. Germline CDR1 reads KGHSH; CDR2 reads LQKENI. Trimming removed 1 base at V and 4 bases at J, with 14 bases between. CDR3 sequence reads: CASSPQTGYGYNEQFF. In DNA form, the CDR3 reads TGTGCCAGCTCACCACAAACGGGATACGGTTACAATGAGCAGTTCTTC.

At least ten counts were recorded for this clonotype. The rearrangement links TRBV28 to TRBJ2-7; tentative D call: TRBD2 (5 bases). Trimming took off 1 base at V and 7 bases at J, with 8 bases between the two ends. The CDR3 extends over 12 amino acids. The germline gives CDR1 MDHEN, CDR2 SYDVKM. The CDR3 DNA sequence: TGTGCCAGCAGTTTATATCGAGGGGAGCAGTACTTC. It specifies CASSLYRGEQYF. Complete variable domain (other parts from reference TRBV28 and TRBJ2-7): DVKVTQSSRYLVKRTGEKVFLECVQDMDHENMFWYRQDPGLGLRLIYFSYDVKMKEKGDIPEGYSVSREKKERFSLILESASTNQTSMYLCASSLYRGEQYFGPGTRLTVT.

Many counts were recorded for this clonotype. Here the CDR3 DNA reads TGTGCCAGCAGTTTGGGCGACAAGGGACATCATGGCTACACCTTC. As protein: CASSLGDKGHHGYTF. The chain has TRBV28 and TRBJ1-2; perhaps TRBD1 as D (6 bases). There are 15 residues in the CDR3. V was shortened by 3 bases and J by 6 bases, with 17 bases between the two germline ends. The germline gives CDR1 MDHEN, CDR2 SYDVKM.

This clonotype appeared a few times. The V call is TRBV30, the J call TRBJ2-2; D not certain. The germline CDR1 and CDR2 sequences are GTSNPN and SVGIG (reference sequence). V was clipped by 7 bases and J by 5 bases, with 8 bases between them. The CDR3 loop spans 11 amino acids. In DNA, the CDR3 is TGTGCCTCAGACCCTACCGGGGAGCTGTTTTTT. Encoded protein: CASDPTGELFF.

In this sample, this clonotype turned up a few times. V usage is TRBV5-6 and J usage is TRBJ2-5; D gene ambiguous. V shed 2 bases and J shed 4 bases, with 9 bases lying between them. The CDR3 has 13 residues. Germline CDR1 reads SGHDT; CDR2 reads YYEEEE. The CDR3 coding sequence is TGTGCCAGCAGCTTAGGACGGCCAGAGACCCAGTACTTC. It specifies CASSLGRPETQYF. Based on the CDR3 plus reference TRBV5-6 and TRBJ2-5, the full variable domain is DAGVTQSPTHLIKTRGQQVTLRCSPKSGHDTVSWYQQALGQGPQFIFQYYEEEERQRGNFPDRFSGHQFPNYSSELNVNALLLGDSALYLCASSLGRPETQYFGPGTRLLVL.

This clonotype has a count of ten or more. The chain employs TRBV30 and TRBJ1-3; weak D call: TRBD1 (6 bases). The CDR3 contains 14 residues. The V gene's germline CDR1 is GTSNPN and CDR2 SVGIG (reference sequence). V was clipped by 2 bases and J by 0 bases, with 8 bases between them. CDR3: CAWSPDSSGNTIYF. The CDR3 region has the DNA TGTGCCTGGAGTCCGGACAGCTCTGGAAACACCATATATTTT.

The chain carries TRBV5-1 and TRBJ2-1; unclear D gene. Deletions cut 4 bases from V and 0 bases from J, with 11 bases between. The CDR3 loop spans 15 amino acids. Germline V gene data show CDR1 as SGHRS and CDR2 as YFSETQ. The DNA for the CDR3 is TGCGCCAGCAGCCCCCCCAGGAGCTCCTACAATGAGCAGTTCTTC. Residues: CASSPPRSSYNEQFF.